This TCR beta chain was identified in a study of vaccination and CD4 T cells after COVID-19. Study as a whole: Post-vaccine sample collection happened at a median of around 77 days after dose two, ranging 14 to 241. Study results and caveats: Spike mono-reactive status applied to 304 of 307 vaccine-specific clones in convalescent patients.

Oncomine TCR Beta short-read sequencing was applied to DNA from cultured CD4+ T cells. TCRdb passed the PCR reads through MiXCR, listing each CDR3 protein once. The table records 9,000 to 15,000 distinct CDR3 sequences, about 79% of them present only once. In its sample, this clonotype is medium-sized (0.01 to 0.1%). Antigen specificity is unknown. Stated treatment: roughly 11-day PBMC culture with coronavirus spike peptide pools or control peptides (ViraFEST assay). The CDR3 extends over 15 amino acids. CDR1 and CDR2 (germline): MDHEN, SYDVKM. Trimming shortened V by 3 bases and J by 0 bases, and 11 bases separated the two germline ends.

The genes are TRBV28 and TRBJ1-2; D is possibly TRBD1 (5 bases). The sequence derives from a human donor who had recovered from COVID-19. Sequenced input: CD4+ T cells from blood, cultured in vitro. The CDR3 DNA sequence: TGTGCCAGCAGTTTCCGGGACCGGCCTAACTATGGCTACACCTTC. Its protein product is CASSFRDRPNYGYTF.